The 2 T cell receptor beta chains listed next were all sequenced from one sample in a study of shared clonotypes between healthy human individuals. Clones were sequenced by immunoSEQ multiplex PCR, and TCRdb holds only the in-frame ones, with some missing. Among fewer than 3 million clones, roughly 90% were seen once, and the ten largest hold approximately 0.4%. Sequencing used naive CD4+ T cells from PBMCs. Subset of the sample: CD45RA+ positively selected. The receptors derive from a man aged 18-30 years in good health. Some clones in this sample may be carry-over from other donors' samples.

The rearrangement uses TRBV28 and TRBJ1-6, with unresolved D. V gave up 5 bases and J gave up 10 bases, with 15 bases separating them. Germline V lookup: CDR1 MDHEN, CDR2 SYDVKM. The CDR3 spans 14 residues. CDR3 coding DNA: TGTGCCAGCAGTGAGACGGGTAGGGTCTCACCCCTCCACTTT. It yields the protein CASSETGRVSPLHF.

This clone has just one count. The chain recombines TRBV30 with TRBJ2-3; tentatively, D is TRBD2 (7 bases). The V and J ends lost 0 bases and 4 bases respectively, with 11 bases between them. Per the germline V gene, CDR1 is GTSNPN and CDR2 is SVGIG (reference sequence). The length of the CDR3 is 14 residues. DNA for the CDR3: TGTGCCTGGAGTGTAGGGGGGGGCTCAGATACGCAGTATTTT. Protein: CAWSVGGGSDTQYF.